Presented here are 6 T cell receptor beta chains from one specimen sequenced in a study of shared clonotypes between healthy human individuals. Sequencing was performed with immunoSEQ multiplex PCR; in TCRdb, only in-frame clones are kept and a portion is missing. The sample has 2,500,000 or so clones, 80% to 95% seen once. The specimen sequenced was naive CD4+ T cells from PBMCs. Documented subset: CD45RA+ positively selected. The source of these receptors is a man aged 18 to 30 in good health. Some clones in this sample may be carry-over from other donors' samples.

This chain connects TRBV12-2 to TRBJ1-2. TRBV12-2 is termed a pseudogene. The CDR3 has 16 amino acids. CDR3 DNA sequence: TGTGCAAGTCGCTGTATGTGGGACCGCCTTAACTATGGCTACACCTTC. It codes for CASRCMWDRLNYGYTF.

This chain connects TRBV30 to TRBJ2-7, with 7 bases matching TRBD1. The V and J ends lost 1 base and 0 bases, in that order; junction bases with no gene match: 9. The CDR3 is made up of 16 amino acids. The germline CDR1 and CDR2 sequences are GTSNPN and SVGIG (reference sequence). The CDR3 region has the DNA TGTGCCTGGAGTGCAGCCAGGACAGGCATCTCCTACGAGCAGTACTTC. This translates into CAWSAARTGISYEQYF.

The rearrangement uses TRBV7-8 and TRBJ2-7, with 7 bases identical to TRBD1. Unmatched junction bases numbered 7, after V lost 1 base and J lost 7 bases. The CDR3 extends over 14 amino acids. From germline, CDR1 is SGHVS and CDR2 FQNEAQ. The CDR3 loop is CASSLGQGFWEQYF. The CDR3 region has the DNA TGTGCCAGCAGCTTAGGACAGGGATTCTGGGAGCAGTACTTC.

This chain links TRBV7-9 with TRBJ2-1; TRBD1 is a possible D gene (5 bases). This CDR3 has 13 residues. Germline-derived CDR1 and CDR2 are SEHNR and FQNEAQ (reference sequence). V lost 4 bases and J lost 7, with 11 bases in between. For the CDR3, the DNA is TGTGCCAGCAGCTCCTACAGGACGAATGAGCAGTTCTTC. This gives the protein CASSSYRTNEQFF.

Points on this clone: Other nucleotide sequences in the sample specify the same CDR3. V and J are TRBV28 and TRBJ2-2; 8 bases are shared with TRBD2. V was pared by 2 bases and J by 4 bases, with 0 bases of the junction left unmatched. The germline gives CDR1 MDHEN, CDR2 SYDVKM. This CDR3 spans 14 amino acids. For the CDR3, the DNA is TGTGCCAGCAGTTTAGCGGGGGGCACCGGGGAGCTGTTTTTT. This codes for CASSLAGGTGELFF. Looking up the rest from reference TRBV28 and TRBJ2-2 gives the full variable domain: DVKVTQSSRYLVKRTGEKVFLECVQDMDHENMFWYRQDPGLGLRLIYFSYDVKMKEKGDIPEGYSVSREKKERFSLILESASTNQTSMYLCASSLAGGTGELFFGEGSRLTVL.

The chain recombines TRBV18 with TRBJ2-2, with D hard to call. Trimming left V 1 base short and J 3 bases short, with 9 bases between. The CDR3 is made up of 15 amino acids. Germline V gives CDR1 KGHSH, CDR2 LQKENI. The CDR3 here is CASSPRQPHTGELFF. The CDR3 bases are TGTGCCAGCTCACCACGGCAGCCACACACCGGGGAGCTGTTTTTT.